The present T cell receptor (beta chain) was sequenced within a study of shared clonotypes between healthy human individuals (TCRdb year 2020). Regarding the complete study: Three men and a couple of women, aged 18 to 49 years, made up the cohort. Per donor, three plates each were used for CD4 naive and CD4 memory, two for CD8 naive, and one for CD8 memory. To estimate repertoire size and how much clonotypes are shared between individuals, the study performed deep sequencing of blood TCR repertoires from five healthy adults. Libraries were prepared and TCR repertoires were sequenced by different laboratories using diverse techniques, in order to increase sequencing depth and limit assay-specific biases. Each donor's leukapheresis produced roughly between roughly 0.85 and 10 billion PBMCs.

Using the deep immunoSEQ assay, TCR CDR3 regions were amplified from genomic DNA by multiplex PCR. For each cell subset, the extracted genomic DNA was distributed evenly across all wells of several immunoSEQ 96-well plates, and each plate served as one replicate. For sorted subsets, each replicate PCR was loaded with 200 ng genomic DNA, equivalent to 25,000 to 30,000 T cell genomes. The purified libraries were quantified using a Qubit 3.0 fluorometer, sized with a Bioanalyzer 2100, and then quantified again using the KAPA Library Quantification kit. A separate single-read 150-cycle Illumina NextSeq 550 flow cell was used to sequence each immunoSEQ 96-well plate. Per the original workflow: Because only junctional sequences without quality scores were contained in the immunoSEQ output, filtering matching that applied to full-length reads could not be performed. To assign V/J genes and CDR3, sequences were annotated against IMGT germline references using PyIR, a Python wrapper for IgBLAST v1.9. Reads were filtered out if the reads had weak V/J assignments (E-value above 1e-6), no CDR3, stop codons, out-of-frame junctions, or ambiguous translated residues. V3J clonotypes were defined as sequences sharing the same inferred V gene, J gene, and CDR3 amino acid sequence. The percentage overlap between two repertoires was calculated by dividing the number of shared unique clonotypes by the size of the smaller repertoire. Three approaches were used to assess repertoire richness: RTK rarefaction, the Chao1 estimator, and Recon v2.1 estimates of unobserved clonotypes. Generation probabilities for all TCRbeta clonotypes obtained by the gDNA method from a handful of donors were computed using OLGA. TCRdb provides this immuneACCESS table in a form limited to in-frame rearrangements. Some clones are lacking; in checked studies, under half of them reflect an unresolved V gene, and why the rest are absent is not known. From that table come the V and J calls and clone size; the DNA was used to work out D and trimming. The sample records approximately 2,200,000 clones, about 93% of which are singletons. Of the sample, about 1.8% is held by the ten largest clones.

Notes on this clone: The antigen it binds to is not known. Within one base of it there is no much larger clone, and no base qualities were kept.

What the work shows at the level of the full study, not this receptor alone: Because the study included only a small number of donors, the genetic and exposure-history diversity represented was limited. Sharing across several donors was observed for about 5% of naive CD4, less than 4% of naive CD8, roughly 2.3% of memory CD4, and over 0.3% of memory CD8 clonotypes. Estimated clonotype richness was generally larger for naive than for memory subsets. Incomplete sequencing was indicated by rarefaction of sorted-subset datasets, despite the large sequencing depth. Pairwise subsampling led to the expectation that sequencing depth would affect the degree of clonotype sharing among donors. Sampling was restricted to blood, and TCR repertoires in tissue are likely to differ from TCR repertoires in blood. Compared with non-shared clonotypes, the clonotypes found in all four sorted-subset donors had higher generation probabilities.

For the CD8 naive samples, CD45RO-negative cells were positively selected for CCR7, yielding a CD45RA+CCR7+ population from which TemRA cells were excluded. Donors were healthy HIV-negative adults with no recently reported acute infections or vaccinations. Only Caucasian adults living in Nashville, Tennessee, USA were represented among the donors. Blood was collected by leukapheresis, and PBMCs were isolated by Ficoll-Histopaque density gradient centrifugation and then cryopreserved in liquid nitrogen vapor phase. Analytical flow cytometry was used to check the purity and quantity of each magnetically sorted T cell population. From each sorted fraction, genomic DNA was isolated and quantified by UV absorbance on a Nanodrop 2000c. The TCR sequence derives from a man aged 18-30 years in good health. Some clones in this sample may be carry-over from other donors' samples. Sequenced input: naive CD8+ T cells from PBMCs. Per the publication, the cell subset or site label means: CD45RA+CCR7+.

The CDR3 sequence is CASSSARVAGSDTQYF. The base sequence is TGCGCCAGCAGCTCGGCCCGGGTGGCGGGCTCAGATACGCAGTATTTT. Here the chain combines TRBV5-1 and TRBJ2-3; perhaps TRBD2 is the D gene, with 5 bases matching. The junction shows trimming of 3 bases on V and 4 bases on J, plus 18 bases between the germline ends. The germline V gene sets CDR1 to SGHRS and CDR2 to YFSETQ. Measured from the cysteine to the phenylalanine, the CDR3 is 16 residues long. Of the read, only the CDR3 DNA is kept; its 48 bases are in frame from base 1. Joined to the reference TRBV5-1 and TRBJ2-3 proteins, this CDR3 gives the full variable domain: KAGVTQTPRYLIKTRGQQVTLSCSPISGHRSVSWYQQTPGQGLQFLFEYFSETQRNKGNFPGRFSGRQFSNSRSEMNVSTLELGDSALYLCASSSARVAGSDTQYFGPGTRLTVL.